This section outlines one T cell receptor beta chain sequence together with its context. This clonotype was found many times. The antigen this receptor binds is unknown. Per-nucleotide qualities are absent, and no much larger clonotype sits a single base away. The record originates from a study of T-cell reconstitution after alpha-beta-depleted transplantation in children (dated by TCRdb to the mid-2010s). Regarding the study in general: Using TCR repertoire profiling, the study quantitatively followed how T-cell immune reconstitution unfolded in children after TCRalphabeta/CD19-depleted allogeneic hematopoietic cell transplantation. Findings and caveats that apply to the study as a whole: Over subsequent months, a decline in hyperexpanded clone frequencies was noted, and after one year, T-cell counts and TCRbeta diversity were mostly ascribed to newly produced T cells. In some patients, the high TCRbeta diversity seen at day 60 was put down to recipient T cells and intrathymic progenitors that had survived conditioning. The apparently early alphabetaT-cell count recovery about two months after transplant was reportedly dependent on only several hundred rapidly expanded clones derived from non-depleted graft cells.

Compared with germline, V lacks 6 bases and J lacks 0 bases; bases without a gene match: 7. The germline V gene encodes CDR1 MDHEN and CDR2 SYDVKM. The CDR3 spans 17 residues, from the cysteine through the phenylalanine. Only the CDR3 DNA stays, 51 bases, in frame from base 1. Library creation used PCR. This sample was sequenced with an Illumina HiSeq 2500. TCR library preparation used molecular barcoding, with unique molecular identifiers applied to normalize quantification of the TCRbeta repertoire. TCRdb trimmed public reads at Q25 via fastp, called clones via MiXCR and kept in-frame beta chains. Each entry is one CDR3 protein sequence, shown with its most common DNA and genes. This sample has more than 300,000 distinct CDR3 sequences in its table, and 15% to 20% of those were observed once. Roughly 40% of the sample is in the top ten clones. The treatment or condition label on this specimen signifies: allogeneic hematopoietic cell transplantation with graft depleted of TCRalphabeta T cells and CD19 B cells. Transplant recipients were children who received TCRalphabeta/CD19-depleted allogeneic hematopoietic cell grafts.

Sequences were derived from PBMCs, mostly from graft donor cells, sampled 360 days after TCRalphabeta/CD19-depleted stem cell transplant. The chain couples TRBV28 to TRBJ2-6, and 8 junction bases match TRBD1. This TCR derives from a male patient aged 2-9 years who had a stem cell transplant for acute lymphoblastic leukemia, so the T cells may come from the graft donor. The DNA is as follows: TGTGCCAGCAGAGAGGGGACAGGCCCCTCTGGGGCCAACGTCCTGACTTTC. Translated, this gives CASREGTGPSGANVLTF.